These 15 T cell receptor beta chains originate from one sample sequenced in a study of blood T cell repertoires in COVID-19. TCRdb's table, derived via immunoSEQ multiplex PCR, lists solely in-frame clones and lacks some. The sample records more than 400,000 clones, approximately 86% being singletons. Sequencing was performed on PBMCs or T cells enriched from blood (not recorded which). Source of these receptors: a woman younger than 35 who had recovered from COVID-19.

Here the CDR3 reads CASSFGGSGEAFF. For the CDR3, the DNA is TGTGCCAGCAGCTTCGGAGGATCTGGCGAAGCTTTCTTT. The chain couples TRBV7-3 to TRBJ1-1, with D uncertain. Germline lookup yields CDR1 SGHTA and CDR2 FQGTGA. V dropped 3 bases and J dropped 8 bases, with 13 bases sitting between them. This CDR3 contains 13 residues. Filled out from reference TRBV7-3 and TRBJ1-1, the complete variable domain reads GAGVSQTPSNKVTEKGKYVELRCDPISGHTALYWYRQSLGQGPEFLIYFQGTGAADDSGLPNDRFFAVRPEGSVSTLKIQRTERGDSAVYLCASSFGGSGEAFFGQGTRLTVV.

The chain is built from TRBV5-1 and TRBJ2-5; 12 nucleotides align to TRBD2. The CDR3 is made up of 14 amino acids. Germline-derived CDR1 and CDR2 are SGHRS and YFSETQ. V shed 3 bases and J 9 bases; nucleotides not matched to a gene: 6. CDR3 residues: CASSSTSGGRAQYF. The CDR3 DNA reads as TGCGCCAGCAGCTCGACTAGCGGGGGAAGAGCCCAGTACTTC.

The gene calls are TRBV11-2 and TRBJ2-3; weak D call: TRBD2 (6 bases). CDR1 and CDR2 (germline): SGHAT, FQNNGV. CDR3 length: 15 amino acids. Trimming left V 5 bases short and J 2 bases short, with 14 bases between. DNA for the CDR3: TGTGCCAGCAGCCCAGCGGGTTCTGTCACAGATACGCAGTATTTT. Protein sequence: CASSPAGSVTDTQYF.

The rearrangement uses TRBV10-2 and TRBJ2-2, with TRBD2 identical over 7 bases. With 3 bases clipped from V and 8 bases from J, the junction kept 3 bases outside the gene matches. Looked up from germline, CDR1 is WSHSY and CDR2 is SAAADI. This CDR3 spans 13 amino acids. CDR3 coding DNA: TGCGCCAGCAGTGAAACTAGCGCGGGGGAGCTGTTTTTT. Translated: CASSETSAGELFF.

The chain is built from TRBV6-5 and TRBJ2-7; 8 bases are shared with TRBD1. The CDR3 totals 14 residues. With V trimmed by 6 bases and J by 0 bases, 4 bases remained unmatched. Germline V gene lookup returns CDR1 MNHEY and CDR2 SVGAGI. The CDR3 nucleotides are TGTGCCAGCAGGACAGGGGTCTTCTCCTACGAGCAGTACTTC. Its protein product is CASRTGVFSYEQYF.

The gene calls are TRBV9 and TRBJ2-3; weak D call: TRBD2 (5 bases). The CDR3 loop spans 13 amino acids. Germline V gene lookup returns CDR1 SGDLS and CDR2 YYNGEE. Trimming pared 3 bases from V and 2 bases from J, leaving 7 bases between. The CDR3 sequence is CASSGGVTDTQYF. The DNA for the CDR3 is TGTGCCAGCAGCGGGGGAGTCACAGATACGCAGTATTTT.

V usage is TRBV2 and J usage is TRBJ2-3, with unresolved D. V dropped 0 bases and J dropped 4 bases, with 8 bases sitting between them. The CDR3 consists of 14 residues. In germline, CDR1 is SNHLY, CDR2 FYNNEI. CDR3 nucleotides: TGTGCCAGCAGTGAAGCGCACGGGTCAGATACGCAGTATTTT. Amino acids: CASSEAHGSDTQYF.

The rearrangement joins TRBV7-3 to TRBJ2-2; a weak D match, TRBD1 (6 bases). The length of the CDR3 is 16 residues. CDR1 is SGHTA and CDR2 is FQGTGA in the germline V gene. Trimming shortened V by 5 bases and J by 2 bases, and 15 bases separated the two germline ends. This CDR3 reads CASSPARGSNTGELFF. As DNA, the CDR3 is TGTGCCAGCAGCCCCGCAAGGGGGAGTAACACCGGGGAGCTGTTTTTT.

The V and J genes are TRBV7-9 and TRBJ1-2, with D uncertain. Trimming cost V 5 bases and J 3 bases, with 10 bases left between them. The CDR3 is 13 residues long. Germline loops: CDR1 SEHNR, CDR2 FQNEAQ (reference sequence). As DNA, the CDR3 is TGTGCCAGCAGCCTCGGGGATTACTATGGCTACACCTTC. It codes for CASSLGDYYGYTF.

This clone came up once. Different DNA sequences within this sample yield the same CDR3. CDR3 amino acids: CAWNDSPNQPQHF. The CDR3 region has the DNA TGTGCCTGGAACGACAGCCCTAATCAGCCCCAGCATTTT. The genes are TRBV30 and TRBJ1-5; perhaps TRBD1 as D (5 bases). This CDR3 is 13 amino acids long. V was trimmed by 4 bases and J by 4 bases, leaving 11 bases between them. CDR1 and CDR2 (germline): GTSNPN, SVGIG (reference sequence). The whole variable domain, remainder taken from reference TRBV30 and TRBJ1-5, is SQTIHQWPATLVQPVGSPLSLECTVEGTSNPNLYWYRQAAGRGLQLLFYSVGIGQISSEVPQNLSASRPQDRQFILSSKKLLLSDSGFYLCAWNDSPNQPQHFGDGTRLSIL.

This chain links TRBV6-5 with TRBJ1-6; D gene unclear. This CDR3 contains 12 residues. The ends were cut back, 8 bases at V and 14 bases at J, with 16 bases in the middle. CDR1 is MNHEY, CDR2 SVGAGI, per germline. CDR3 DNA: TGTGCCAGCGGCACCACTGGCGGGTCCCTCCACTTT. It is translated as CASGTTGGSLHF.

The chain has TRBV6-5 and TRBJ1-2; D gene ambiguous. The germline V gene encodes CDR1 MNHEY and CDR2 SVGAGI. Trimming took 10 bases from V and 5 from J, leaving 17 bases between them. The length of the CDR3 is 13 residues. The CDR3 loop reads CATSRQTLYGYTF. CDR3 sequence (DNA): TGTGCCACGTCCAGGCAGACCCTTTATGGCTACACCTTC.

The chain has TRBV5-8 and TRBJ1-5, with 8 bases that match TRBD1. Germline V gene data show CDR1 as SGHTS and CDR2 as YDEGEE. The CDR3 runs to 15 residues. V shed 4 bases and J 1 base; nucleotides not matched to a gene: 4. CDR3 region: CASSNGQGSNQPQHF. The CDR3 DNA sequence: TGTGCCAGCAGCAACGGACAGGGAAGCAATCAGCCCCAGCATTTT.

V gene TRBV5-1 combines with J gene TRBJ2-7, with 8 bases matching TRBD1. CDR3 length: 15 residues. V lost 3 bases and J lost 2; bases outside the gene matches: 7. Germline values: CDR1 SGHRS, CDR2 YFSETQ. The CDR3 DNA reads TGCGCCAGCAGCTGGGGACAGGTCCCAACCTACGAGCAGTACTTC. This encodes CASSWGQVPTYEQYF.

CDR3 coding DNA: TGTGCCAGCAGTTTGGGCAGTAACTATGGCTACACCTTC. This gives the protein CASSLGSNYGYTF. The rearrangement links TRBV27 to TRBJ1-2; the D is unclear. Germline loops: CDR1 MNHEY, CDR2 SMNVEV (reference sequence). The CDR3 has 13 residues. Deletions cut 3 bases from V and 1 base from J, with 6 bases between.